Here is one TCR beta chain with its context. Its antigen remains unknown. This record comes from a study of CD8+CD57+ T cells in acquired aplastic anemia. Regarding the study as a whole: Overlap between patients and controls comprised 25 to 35 CD8+ CDR3 sequences.

The sequenced patients had an expansion of CD8+CD57+ cells seen by flow cytometry. Genomic DNA was employed as the template in profiling TCR beta VDJ and CDR3. TCRdb fed the reads into MiXCR, producing one record per CDR3 protein. Altogether about 150,000 distinct CDR3 sequences are present, around half being singletons, with the ten largest covering approximately 12%. Per germline, CDR1 SGHDT and CDR2 YYEEEE. V lost 2 bases, J lost 6 bases, and 4 bases stayed unmatched. CDR3 length equals 14 residues. What was sequenced was sorted CD4+, CD8+, or CD8+CD57+ T cells (not recorded which) from PBMCs. This clonotype was obtained from a human donor with aplastic anemia. The gene calls are TRBV5-6 and TRBJ2-5; 10 positions agree with TRBD2. The CDR3 DNA reads as TGTGCCAGCAGCTTCCCTAGCGGGGGAAAGACCCAGTACTTC. This gives the protein CASSFPSGGKTQYF.